This T cell receptor beta chain was sequenced during a study of T cells in localized non-small cell lung cancer. V shed 0 bases, J shed 5 bases, and the junction held 9 bases outside the gene matches. Germline V gene data show CDR1 as SGDLS and CDR2 as YYNGEE. This CDR3 spans 17 amino acids. By share of the sample, this clone is medium-sized. Produced via immunoSEQ multiplex PCR; TCRdb's table is partial and in-frame only. The data show about 1,800 clones, with less than 30% seen just once and 17% held by the top ten. The receptor's source is a female donor older than 55 with stage I squamous cell lung carcinoma. The rearrangement joins TRBV9 to TRBJ2-3; 10 nucleotides line up with TRBD2. The sequencing here drew on normal lung tissue next to the tumor, taken before any cancer treatment. The CDR3: CASSVVAGGTGIDTQYF. DNA of the CDR3: TGTGCCAGCAGCGTAGTAGCGGGGGGAACCGGGATAGATACGCAGTATTTT.